This TCR beta chain was identified in a study of siplizumab effects on memory and regulatory T cells. Study-level findings and limits: Naive T cells looked more diverse than memory cells and looked like major alloresponse contributors. Among sequences traceable to unstimulated CD4+ memory cells, alloreactive ones were significantly reduced by siplizumab. Researchers could not give a naive or memory phenotype to roughly 75-95% of proliferating CD4+ or CD8+ clones.

It was at 37°C and for more than 5 days that the mixed lymphocyte reaction cells were cocultured. On this clone itself: Its specificity is unknown.

Per sample, some 10^5 TCR templates underwent assay. Method: immunoSEQ multiplex PCR; TCRdb's copy keeps in-frame clones and lacks some. This sample has 9,500 to 15,000 clones, with around half found just once. Trimming removed 2 bases from V and 13 bases from J; junction bases left unmatched: 8. The CDR3 sequence is 13 residues long. The chain is built from TRBV23-1 and TRBJ2-4; 7 nucleotides line up with TRBD2. TRBV23-1 is an open reading frame, and its role is uncertain. Sequences were obtained from CFSE-low (dividing) CD8+ T cells sorted from an allogeneic mixed lymphocyte reaction. The receptor was isolated from a human donor in good health; the cells came from an allogeneic mixed lymphocyte reaction. Some clones in this sample may be carry-over from other donors' samples. CDR3 region: CASSQNPSGEQYF. The CDR3 DNA reads TGCGCCAGCAGTCAAAACCCCAGCGGGGAGCAGTACTTC.